This TCR beta chain was identified during a study of CD8+CD57+ T cells in acquired aplastic anemia. Study as a whole: The average for DNA from sorted CD4+ and CD8+ cells was roughly 3 ug. The average read count for CD4+ cells in healthy donors was around 9.9 million. The study's findings and limits: Between the patient and control groups, CD8+ Simpson's diversity did not differ significantly. Patients and controls shared just under 30 CD8+ CDR3 sequences.

According to the study, genomic DNA was the template for TCR beta VDJ and CDR3 profiling. MiXCR, applied by TCRdb to the reads, yields one record per CDR3 protein. The sample has 350,000 to 450,000 distinct CDR3 sequences, 60% to 80% seen once; the top ten hold 4%. V lost 8 bases and J lost 5; bases outside the gene matches: 18. The CDR3 runs 17 residues. CDR1 SGHKS and CDR2 YYEKEE come from the germline V gene (reference sequence). To note about this clonotype: Antigen: not known.

Sequences were obtained from sorted CD4+, CD8+, or CD8+CD57+ T cells (not recorded which) from PBMCs. This TCR was sampled from a human donor in good health, serving as a control. The J gene is TRBJ2-5, the V gene TRBV5-5, with 10 bases lining up with TRBD2. Written as DNA, the CDR3 is TGTGCCAGAGACCGGAAGAGCGGGGGGGCCCTTTGGGAGACCCAGTACTTC. It yields the protein CARDRKSGGALWETQYF.